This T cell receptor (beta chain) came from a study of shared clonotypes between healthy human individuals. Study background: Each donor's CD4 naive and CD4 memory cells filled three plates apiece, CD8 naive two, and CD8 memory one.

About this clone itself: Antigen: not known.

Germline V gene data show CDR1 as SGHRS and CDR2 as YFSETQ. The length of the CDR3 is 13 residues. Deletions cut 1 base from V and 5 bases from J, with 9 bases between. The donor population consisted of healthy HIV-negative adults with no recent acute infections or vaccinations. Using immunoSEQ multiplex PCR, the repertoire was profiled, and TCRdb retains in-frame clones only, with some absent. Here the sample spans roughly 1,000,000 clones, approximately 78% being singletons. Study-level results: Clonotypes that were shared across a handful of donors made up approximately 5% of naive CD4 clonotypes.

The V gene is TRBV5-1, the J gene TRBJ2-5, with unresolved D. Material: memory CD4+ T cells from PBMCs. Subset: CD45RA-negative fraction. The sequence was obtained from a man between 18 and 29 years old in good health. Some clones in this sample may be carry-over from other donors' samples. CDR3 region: CASSLPGSETQYF. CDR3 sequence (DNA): TGCGCCAGCAGCTTGCCGGGTTCGGAGACCCAGTACTTC.